A selection of T cell receptor beta chains follows, all from one sample in a study of brain metastases from non-small cell lung cancer. The table came from immunoSEQ multiplex PCR; TCRdb's copy has only in-frame clones and leaves some out. The sample holds about 6,000 clones, around 84% seen once. Input material: primary lung tumor tissue. The receptor set was obtained from a donor at least 40 years old with non-small cell lung cancer. Both conserved end residues are trimmed from each CDR3.

j_gene	v_gene	CDR3aa
TRBJ1-1	TRBV19	ASSKRARDTEAF
TRBJ1-5	TRBV7-2	ASSLVAENQPQH
TRBJ1-1	TRBV5-6	ASSFRIASHTEAF
TRBJ1-1	TRBV23-1	ASSQSAGFMNTEAF
TRBJ2-6	TRBV2	ASSQDSLGANVLT
TRBJ2-2	TRBV9	ASSSTSSPGELF
TRBJ1-1	TRBV3-1/TRBV3-2	ASSQDGGNTEAF
TRBJ1-1	TRBV4-2	ASSQDWEATLEAF
TRBJ1-2	TRBV10-3	AISEETGRVGIDGYT
TRBJ1-5	TRBV6-1	ASSDDDRGLQPQH
TRBJ1-6	TRBV27	ASSLNRWNSPLH
TRBJ1-2	TRBV19	ASNVDRDGYGYT
TRBJ1-5	TRBV19	ASSIKTGNQPQH
TRBJ2-7	TRBV4-3	ASSQDRGLSYEQY
TRBJ1-1	TRBV5-1	ASSLRLTGANTEAF
TRBJ2-1	TRBV18	ASSPRIGRSYNEQF
TRBJ2-2	TRBV14	ASSQVAGANTGELF
TRBJ1-5	TRBV7-8	ASSSRRPPSNQPQH
TRBJ2-7	TRBV7-3	ASSQGQGGYEQY
TRBJ2-1	TRBV7-9	ASSSQIQGPYNEQF
TRBJ1-6	TRBV27	ASSSGQRNSPLH
TRBJ2-1	TRBV11-3	ASSLGDQYNEQF
TRBJ2-1	TRBV28	ASKASGGNEQF
TRBJ1-6	TRBV6-6	ASSDDRGNSPLH
TRBJ2-1	TRBV3-1/TRBV3-2	ASSRPGGRNEQF
TRBJ1-4	TRBV2	ASSLGRLNEKLF
TRBJ2-5	TRBV18	ASSPFPGTLQETQY
TRBJ1-2	TRBV5-1	ASSFDGGKRYGYT
TRBJ2-3	TRBV21-1	ASSNDGEGTDTQY
TRBJ1-4	TRBV9	ASSASGTGKEKLF
TRBJ1-2	TRBV12-3/TRBV12-4	ATKTDTNYGYT
TRBJ1-6	TRBV6-1	ASSDQAVGSSPLH
TRBJ1-4	TRBV7-9	ASSLLGKLF
TRBJ2-1	TRBV14	ASSSRGVVTGDLNEQF
TRBJ1-4	TRBV7-9	ASSPRGGGTEKLF
TRBJ1-5	TRBV6-1	ASSDGFSNQPQH
TRBJ2-5	TRBV7-3	ASSSQETQY
TRBJ1-1	TRBV10-2	ASSDSFPGNEAF
TRBJ2-7	TRBV6-5	ASTAGFLREQY
TRBJ2-7	TRBV27	ASSRYRESSYEQY
TRBJ2-7	TRBV18	ASSREGGGYEQY
TRBJ1-1	TRBV19	ASSKTGGAQRATEAF
TRBJ2-1	TRBV7-2	ASSLARQGGRNEQF
TRBJ2-3	TRBV5-1	ASSLSGQGGTDTQY
TRBJ1-4	TRBV7-9	ASSSNRDTNKKLF